Below are 15 T cell receptor beta chains sequenced from a single sample in a study of OX40 agonist ivuxolimab in advanced cancers. Clones were sequenced by immunoSEQ multiplex PCR, and TCRdb holds only the in-frame ones, with some missing. The table lists over 55,000 clones, over 75% of them singletons, with around 10% in the top ten. The sequences come from CD4+ or CD8+ T cells sorted from blood, collected in a trial of the OX40 agonist ivuxolimab. Receptor source: an adult with an advanced solid tumor such as melanoma, head and neck, liver or kidney cancer.

The chain is built from TRBV7-9 and TRBJ1-4; possible D gene TRBD1, 5 bases. Germline V gene sequence: CDR1 SEHNR, CDR2 FQNEAQ (reference sequence). This CDR3 is 15 amino acids long. Trimming took 3 bases from V and 3 from J, leaving 11 bases between them. DNA of the CDR3: TGTGCCAGCAGCTTGTCAGGGAGGGCTAATGAAAAACTGTTTTTT. It yields the protein CASSLSGRANEKLFF.

CDR3 amino acids: CASSFRRGKQQDILKPQGFF. The CDR3 region has the DNA TGTGCCAGCAGCTTCCGGAGGGGTAAACAACAAGATATCCTCAAACCCCAGGGGTTCTTC. This chain joins TRBV21-1 and TRBJ2-1; TRBD2, the D gene given by the table, was not confirmed from the DNA. TRBV21-1 is annotated as a pseudogene. The CDR3 loop spans 20 amino acids.

On this clone itself: Germline is not matched at one junction end, which may reflect a read error. The same CDR3 also results from other DNA sequences found in this sample. The rearrangement uses TRBV9 and TRBJ1-1; D is possibly TRBD1 (6 bases). Per germline, CDR1 SGDLS and CDR2 YYNGEE. The CDR3 contains 14 residues. DNA for the CDR3: TGTGCCAGCAGCGGCTCGGGCTGGGACACTGAGGCTTTCTTT. Amino acid sequence: CASSGSGWDTEAFF.

The chain recombines TRBV5-1 with TRBJ2-3; 14 bases are shared with TRBD2. CDR3 length: 18 residues. Trimming cost V 4 bases and J 2 bases; bases outside gene matches: 9. Germline-derived CDR1 and CDR2 are SGHRS and YFSETQ. The CDR3 DNA sequence: TGCGCCAGCAGCACCGGACTAGCGGGAGGACCCTCCACAGATACGCAGTATTTT. Protein: CASSTGLAGGPSTDTQYF. Filled out from reference TRBV5-1 and TRBJ2-3, the complete variable domain reads KAGVTQTPRYLIKTRGQQVTLSCSPISGHRSVSWYQQTPGQGLQFLFEYFSETQRNKGNFPGRFSGRQFSNSRSEMNVSTLELGDSALYLCASSTGLAGGPSTDTQYFGPGTRLTVL.

The rearrangement links TRBV7-3 to TRBJ1-5; possibly TRBD1 for D (6 bases). The CDR3 contains 13 residues. Germline CDR1 and CDR2: SGHTA and FQGTGA. V lost 11 bases and J 5 bases, leaving 16 bases between the germline ends. CDR3 nucleotides: TGTGCCGGACCCAGGGGTGGGGATCAGCCCCAGCATTTT. This gives the protein CAGPRGGDQPQHF.

The chain carries TRBV28 and TRBJ2-5, with 8 bases aligning to TRBD1. The CDR3 covers 13 residues. The J segment lost 6 bases and the V segment lost 6 bases, leaving 6 bases of the junction unmatched. Germline CDR1 is MDHEN and CDR2 is SYDVKM. This CDR3 reads CASSTGGLKTQYF. The CDR3 DNA follows: TGTGCCAGCAGCACAGGGGGGTTAAAGACCCAGTACTTC.

This chain links TRBV7-9 with TRBJ2-1; D gene ambiguous. Germline loops: CDR1 SEHNR, CDR2 FQNEAQ (reference sequence). The CDR3 has 14 amino acids. V shed 5 bases and J shed 4 bases, with 12 bases lying between them. The CDR3: CASSRSEAYNEQFF. In DNA, the CDR3 is TGTGCCAGCAGCCGCAGCGAGGCTTACAATGAGCAGTTCTTC.

This chain joins TRBV6-5 and TRBJ1-1; no clear D gene. CDR3 size: 12 residues. Between the trimmed V and J ends, which lost 7 bases and 1 base, there was a span of 7 bases. From germline, CDR1 is MNHEY and CDR2 SVGAGI. The CDR3 here is CASKTGNTEAFF. As DNA, the CDR3 is TGTGCCAGCAAAACGGGGAACACTGAAGCTTTCTTT.

This chain connects TRBV9 to TRBJ2-7, with D possibly being TRBD1 (5 bases). The ends were cut back, 0 bases at V and 2 bases at J, with 15 bases in the middle. Looked up from germline, CDR1 is SGDLS and CDR2 is YYNGEE. The length of the CDR3 is 16 residues. As DNA, the CDR3 is TGTGCCAGCAGCGTAGGGGGTCAGGGCCCTACCTACGAGCAGTACTTC. The encoded protein is CASSVGGQGPTYEQYF.

The chain couples TRBV13 to TRBJ2-1; 8 positions match TRBD2. The CDR3 is 15 amino acids. Germline values: CDR1 PRHDT, CDR2 FYEKMQ (reference sequence). The ends lost 3 bases at V and 9 bases at J; junction bases unmatched: 10. The CDR3 protein is CASSLYGLAPGEQFF. DNA for the CDR3: TGTGCCAGCAGCTTGTACGGACTAGCTCCAGGTGAGCAGTTCTTC.

The chain recombines TRBV27 with TRBJ2-2, with TRBD2 as a possible D gene (5 bases). There are 15 residues in the CDR3. V was clipped by 5 bases and J by 0 bases, with 10 bases between them. The germline V gene encodes CDR1 MNHEY and CDR2 SMNVEV (reference sequence). The CDR3 DNA follows: TGTGCCAGCAGTCCGGGATTTTCGAACACCGGGGAGCTGTTTTTT. Translated, it gives CASSPGFSNTGELFF.

V gene TRBV11-2 combines with J gene TRBJ1-2; no definite D call. With 3 bases removed from V and 4 bases from J, the gap between germline ends came to 9 bases. CDR3 length: 13 amino acids. The V gene's germline CDR1 is SGHAT and CDR2 FQNNGV. The CDR3 DNA reads TGTGCCAGCAGCTTCGGACCGGGCTATGGCTACACCTTC. Encoded protein: CASSFGPGYGYTF.

The genes are TRBV5-6 and TRBJ2-3, with 7 bases aligning to TRBD2. The germline CDR1 and CDR2 sequences are SGHDT and YYEEEE. This CDR3 has 17 residues. The V gene end was trimmed by 4 bases and the J gene end by 0 bases; junction bases not matched to a gene: 11. The DNA for the CDR3 is TGTGCCAGCAGCCAAGGGCCGGGGGGTACTAGCACAGATACGCAGTATTTT. This codes for CASSQGPGGTSTDTQYF. Based on the CDR3 plus reference TRBV5-6 and TRBJ2-3, the full variable domain is DAGVTQSPTHLIKTRGQQVTLRCSPKSGHDTVSWYQQALGQGPQFIFQYYEEEERQRGNFPDRFSGHQFPNYSSELNVNALLLGDSALYLCASSQGPGGTSTDTQYFGPGTRLTVL.

The chain combines TRBV4-1 with TRBJ2-7; unclear D gene. This CDR3 spans 15 amino acids. Germline values: CDR1 MGHRA, CDR2 YSYEKL. The germline V and J ends were trimmed by 0 bases and 0 bases, with 9 bases remaining between them. The CDR3 bases are TGCGCCAGCAGCCAAGATGTGGTCACCTCCTACGAGCAGTACGTC. Its protein is CASSQDVVTSYEQYV.

The chain combines TRBV13 with TRBJ1-3, with unresolved D. The germline CDR1 and CDR2 sequences are PRHDT and FYEKMQ (reference sequence). This CDR3 is 14 amino acids long. V lost 8 bases, J lost 4 bases, and 15 bases lay in between. The CDR3 sequence: CASLAGPRGNTIYF. CDR3 nucleotides: TGTGCCAGCCTCGCGGGCCCGAGGGGAAACACCATATATTTT. Variable domain in full (rest from reference TRBV13 and TRBJ1-3): AAGVIQSPRHLIKEKRETATLKCYPIPRHDTVYWYQQGPGQDPQFLISFYEKMQSDKGSIPDRFSAQQFSDYHSELNMSSLELGDSALYFCASLAGPRGNTIYFGEGSWLTVV.